The rows below give T cell receptor beta chains drawn from one sample of a study of shared clonotypes between healthy human individuals. TCRdb's copy holds only in-frame clones and misses some; the assay was immunoSEQ multiplex PCR. The profile shows around 2,000,000 clones, about 95% of them singletons. The source material was naive CD8+ T cells sorted from blood. These receptors all stem from a man aged 18 to 35 in good health. The CDR3 runs from the conserved cysteine through the conserved F or W. The D gene is left open where the match is weak. Size values are once, few and many counts, or a class for expanded clones, and some rows have none.

-	TRBD1	TRBV13	TRBJ1-1	TGTGCCAGCAGGACAGGGGGCTCATACACTGAAGCTTTCTTT	CASRTGGSYTEAFF
-	TRBD2	TRBV7-2	TRBJ2-7	TGTGCCAGCAGCCCCACTAGCGGGGGGCCAGACGAGCAGTACTTC	CASSPTSGGPDEQYF
once	-	TRBV28	TRBJ1-1	TGTGCCAGCAGTTTAGGTTCGTACGGGAACACTGAAGCTTTCTTT	CASSLGSYGNTEAFF
-	TRBD1	TRBV9	TRBJ1-5	TGTGCCAGCAGCGTTACAGGGGTAGATCAGCCCCAGCATTTT	CASSVTGVDQPQHF
-	TRBD1	TRBV5-1	TRBJ1-2	TGCGCCAGCAGCATCGGACAGGGCCGAGGCTACACCTTC	CASSIGQGRGYTF
-	-	TRBV27	TRBJ2-2	TGTGCCAGCAGTTGGGCGGGATCGAACACCGGGGAGCTGTTTTTT	CASSWAGSNTGELFF
-	-	TRBV2	TRBJ1-2	TGTGCCAGCAGTGGGGTGCTTAACTATGGCTACACCTTC	CASSGVLNYGYTF
-	-	TRBV29-1	TRBJ2-7	TGCAGCGTTAACTCGATGAGGGATGCCGAGCAGTACTTC	CSVNSMRDAEQYF
-	-	TRBV7-9	TRBJ1-5	TGTGCCAGCAGCTTAAGTCGGGATGGGGCAAATCAGCCCCAGCATTTT	CASSLSRDGANQPQHF
-	-	TRBV6-6	TRBJ2-7	TGTGCCAGCAGTTACGAAGGAGAGACCTCCTACGAGCAGTACTTC	CASSYEGETSYEQYF
-	-	TRBV4-1	TRBJ2-7	TGCGCCAGCAGCCACCTGGGGACCGGAGACTACGAGCAGTACTTC	CASSHLGTGDYEQYF
-	-	TRBV6-5	TRBJ1-1	TGTGCCAGCAGTTACGCCGCAGGGTTGAACACTGAAGCTTTCTTT	CASSYAAGLNTEAFF
-	TRBD2	TRBV27	TRBJ2-1	TGTGCCAGCAGTTTAGAGACTAGCGGGGTTGAGCAGTTCTTC	CASSLETSGVEQFF
-	-	TRBV21-1	TRBJ2-3	TGTGCCAGCCGGGACAGGGGAACAGATACGCAGTATTTT	CASRDRGTDTQYF
-	TRBD1	TRBV7-9	TRBJ2-1	TGTGCCAGCAGCCGGACAGGGGATAATGAGCAGTTCTTC	CASSRTGDNEQFF
-	TRBD1	TRBV4-1	TRBJ1-5	TGCGCCACGGGGGGGACAGGCAATCAGCCCCAGCATTTT	CATGGTGNQPQHF
-	-	TRBV27	TRBJ2-7	TGTGCCAGCAGTCTCACCTCCACATACGAGCAGTACTTC	CASSLTSTYEQYF
-	-	TRBV19	TRBJ2-5	TGTGCCAGTGCCGACGGGGGGCACCAAGAGACCCAGTACTTC	CASADGGHQETQYF
-	-	TRBV6-1	TRBJ2-7	TGTGCCAGCACGGTCAACCTTGCCTACGAGCAGTACTTC	CASTVNLAYEQYF
-	TRBD2	TRBV5-6	TRBJ2-2	TGTGCCAGCAGCAGGACTAGCGGGGTGAACACCGGGGAGCTGTTTTTT	CASSRTSGVNTGELFF
-	TRBD2	TRBV11-2	TRBJ2-7	TGTGCCAGCAGCCACAGCGGGGGGTTATCCTACGAGCAGTACTTC	CASSHSGGLSYEQYF
once	-	TRBV13	TRBJ2-1	TGTGCCAGCAGCCCCGGGGGTGGCCGGGCTGAGCAGTTCTTC	CASSPGGGRAEQFF
-	-	TRBV9	TRBJ2-2	TGTGCCAGCAGCGTAGAGGGCGCCGACACCGGGGAGCTGTTTTTT	CASSVEGADTGELFF
-	-	TRBV6-5	TRBJ1-1	TGTGCCAGCAGTTACTCATCAGGGATTGAAGCTTTCTTT	CASSYSSGIEAFF
-	-	TRBV6-5	TRBJ1-2	TGTGCCAGCAGTGTGAGTTATGGCTACACCTTC	CASSVSYGYTF
many	-	TRBV5-1	TRBJ2-1	TGCGCCAGCAGCTTGGAACTAGGAGGTTATGAGCAGTTCTTC	CASSLELGGYEQFF